These T cell receptor beta chains were read from a single sample in a study of T cells in Graves' hyperthyroidism and ophthalmopathy. Each CDR3 protein gets one entry after TCRdb re-called the multiplex PCR reads with MiXCR. This sample has approximately 330,000 distinct CDR3 sequences; roughly an eighth occur once, and the top ten carry 30% to 40%. Sequenced: blood. The receptors stem from a woman between 35 and 50 years old with Graves' ophthalmopathy. CDR3s include the opening cysteine and the closing phenylalanine or tryptophan. The D gene is left open where the match is weak. Clone size is not always given. Where it is, it says once, few, many or a class for expanded clones.

j_gene: TRBJ1-5
len: 16
d_gene: TRBD1
v_gene: TRBV18
abundance: few
CDR3nt: TGTGCCAGCTCACCTACACGACAGGGGAATGATCAGCCCCAGCATTTT
CDR3aa: CASSPTRQGNDQPQHF

j_gene: TRBJ1-5
len: 12
d_gene: NA
v_gene: TRBV20-1
abundance: NA
CDR3nt: TGCAGTCAGGGAATCCGAAATCAGCCCCAGCATTTT
CDR3aa: CSQGIRNQPQHF

j_gene: TRBJ2-3
len: 12
d_gene: NA
v_gene: TRBV11-2
abundance: many
CDR3nt: TGTGCCAGCAGCCACGAGGGGAATACGCAGTATTTT
CDR3aa: CASSHEGNTQYF

j_gene: TRBJ1-1
len: 13
d_gene: TRBD1
v_gene: TRBV19
abundance: many
CDR3nt: TGTGCCAGTAGTATGGACAGGGGTACTGAAGCTTTCTTT
CDR3aa: CASSMDRGTEAFF

j_gene: TRBJ2-3
len: 14
d_gene: NA
v_gene: TRBV18
abundance: NA
CDR3nt: TGTGCCAGCTCACCGGCGGGCATGTCTGATACGCAGTATTTT
CDR3aa: CASSPAGMSDTQYF

j_gene: TRBJ2-7
len: 14
d_gene: TRBD2
v_gene: TRBV19
abundance: few
CDR3nt: TGTGCCAGTAGTACCAGTTCTAGCGGGTACGAGCAGTACTTC
CDR3aa: CASSTSSSGYEQYF

j_gene: TRBJ1-1
len: 16
d_gene: NA
v_gene: TRBV6-1
abundance: many
CDR3nt: TGTGCCAGCAGTGAATCATCCATACCCATGAACACTGAAGCTTTCTTT
CDR3aa: CASSESSIPMNTEAFF

j_gene: TRBJ2-3
len: 15
d_gene: TRBD2
v_gene: TRBV6-4
abundance: many
CDR3nt: TGTGCCAGCAGTTATGCGGGGGAAAGCACAGATACGCAGTATTTT
CDR3aa: CASSYAGESTDTQYF

j_gene: TRBJ2-2
len: 15
d_gene: NA
v_gene: TRBV19
abundance: few
CDR3nt: TGTGCCAGTAGTATCGGCGGGCCGAACACCGGGGAGCTGTTTTTT
CDR3aa: CASSIGGPNTGELFF

j_gene: TRBJ2-1
len: 15
d_gene: NA
v_gene: TRBV12-3/TRBV12-4
abundance: many
CDR3nt: TGTGCCAGCAAACCTCTCCGGGGGCGGGTGAATGAGCAGTTCTTC
CDR3aa: CASKPLRGRVNEQFF

j_gene: TRBJ1-1
len: 15
d_gene: NA
v_gene: TRBV11-2
abundance: many
CDR3nt: TGTGCCAGCAGCCGACTGGGACGGCTGAACACTGAAGCTTTCTTT
CDR3aa: CASSRLGRLNTEAFF

j_gene: TRBJ2-3
len: 22
d_gene: NA
v_gene: TRBV7-9
abundance: NA
CDR3nt: NA
CDR3aa: CASSFYICSAKRAGGRTDTQYF

j_gene: TRBJ2-7
len: 13
d_gene: NA
v_gene: TRBV27
abundance: many
CDR3nt: TGTGCCAGCAGTGCGGGGCATACCTACGAGCAGTACTTC
CDR3aa: CASSAGHTYEQYF

j_gene: TRBJ2-7
len: 14
d_gene: TRBD1
v_gene: TRBV10-3
abundance: few
CDR3nt: TGTGCCATCAGTGAGCTGGACAGGTCCTACGAGCAGTACTTC
CDR3aa: CAISELDRSYEQYF

j_gene: TRBJ2-4
len: 14
d_gene: NA
v_gene: TRBV19
abundance: few
CDR3nt: TGTGCCAGTAGGCTTTCCGGGACCAAAAACATTCAGTACTTC
CDR3aa: CASRLSGTKNIQYF

j_gene: TRBJ2-3
len: 13
d_gene: NA
v_gene: TRBV18
abundance: many
CDR3nt: TGTGCCAGCTCACCACCGAGCACAGATACGCAGTATTTT
CDR3aa: CASSPPSTDTQYF

j_gene: TRBJ2-5
len: 15
d_gene: NA
v_gene: TRBV20-1
abundance: many
CDR3nt: TGCAGTGCTAGAGATATATGGAGGGAGTTGGAGACCCAGTACTTC
CDR3aa: CSARDIWRELETQYF

j_gene: TRBJ2-5
len: 18
d_gene: TRBD2
v_gene: TRBV27
abundance: few
CDR3nt: TGTGCCAGCCGAGCCGGGACTAGCGGGACGCCGCTCCGGGAGACCCAGTACTTC
CDR3aa: CASRAGTSGTPLRETQYF

j_gene: TRBJ2-7
len: 13
d_gene: NA
v_gene: TRBV7-2
abundance: many
CDR3nt: TGTGCCAGCAGCTTCCGGTTGAGCGGCGAGCAGTACTTC
CDR3aa: CASSFRLSGEQYF

j_gene: TRBJ2-2
len: 16
d_gene: NA
v_gene: TRBV24-1
abundance: NA
CDR3nt: TGTGCCACCAGTGATTTTGGCCGATCGGGGTTCGGGGAGCTGTTTTTT
CDR3aa: CATSDFGRSGFGELFF

j_gene: TRBJ1-2
len: 16
d_gene: TRBD1
v_gene: TRBV7-2
abundance: many
CDR3nt: TGTGCCAGCAGCTTAGGGGGGACAGGGGGATTCTATGGCTACACCTTC
CDR3aa: CASSLGGTGGFYGYTF

j_gene: TRBJ2-1
len: 12
d_gene: NA
v_gene: TRBV20-1
abundance: many
CDR3nt: TGCAGTGCGGTACAGGGCATCAATGAGCAGTTCTTC
CDR3aa: CSAVQGINEQFF

j_gene: TRBJ2-2
len: 18
d_gene: NA
v_gene: TRBV6-1
abundance: NA
CDR3nt: TGTGCCAGCAGTGAACGGAGCCGCGGGGCAGCGAACACCGGGGAGCTGTTTTTT
CDR3aa: CASSERSRGAANTGELFF

j_gene: TRBJ1-3
len: 13
d_gene: NA
v_gene: TRBV19
abundance: NA
CDR3nt: TGTGCCCCCGAGAGGGGCCAAGGAAACACCATATATTTT
CDR3aa: CAPERGQGNTIYF

j_gene: TRBJ1-2
len: 13
d_gene: NA
v_gene: TRBV29-1
abundance: few
CDR3nt: TGCAGCGTTGTCCAGGTTACTAACTATGGCTACACCTTC
CDR3aa: CSVVQVTNYGYTF

j_gene: TRBJ1-3
len: 15
d_gene: TRBD1
v_gene: TRBV7-9
abundance: many
CDR3nt: TGTGCCAGCAGCTTAGGACAGGGGGCGGCGAACACCATATATTTT
CDR3aa: CASSLGQGAANTIYF

j_gene: TRBJ1-5
len: 15
d_gene: TRBD1
v_gene: TRBV6-1
abundance: NA
CDR3nt: TGTGCCAGCATGGACAGGGTTCATAGCAATCAGCCCCAGCATTTT
CDR3aa: CASMDRVHSNQPQHF

j_gene: TRBJ2-7
len: 16
d_gene: NA
v_gene: TRBV28
abundance: many
CDR3nt: TGTGCCAGCAGACAGCCGAAGTGGGGGAGCTCCTACGAGCAGTACTTC
CDR3aa: CASRQPKWGSSYEQYF

j_gene: TRBJ2-3
len: 12
d_gene: NA
v_gene: TRBV30
abundance: many
CDR3nt: TGTGCCTGGAGTTTAGGCACAGATACGCAGTATTTT
CDR3aa: CAWSLGTDTQYF

j_gene: TRBJ2-1
len: 12
d_gene: NA
v_gene: TRBV30
abundance: NA
CDR3nt: TGTGCCTGGAGTGAGGCGGGCAATGAGCAGTTCTTC
CDR3aa: CAWSEAGNEQFF

j_gene: TRBJ1-2
len: 14
d_gene: TRBD1
v_gene: TRBV20-1
abundance: NA
CDR3nt: TGCAGTGCTAGAGATCTAGACAGGGTCTTCGGCTACACCTTC
CDR3aa: CSARDLDRVFGYTF

j_gene: TRBJ2-7
len: 14
d_gene: NA
v_gene: TRBV5-1
abundance: few
CDR3nt: TGCGCCAGCAGCCCGGGTCCAGGGCCCTACGAGCAGTACTTC
CDR3aa: CASSPGPGPYEQYF

j_gene: TRBJ2-5
len: 14
d_gene: TRBD1
v_gene: TRBV28
abundance: NA
CDR3nt: TGTGCCAGCCGTCTGAAGGGGGCACGAGAGACCCAGTACTTC
CDR3aa: CASRLKGARETQYF

j_gene: TRBJ2-3
len: 12
d_gene: NA
v_gene: TRBV7-9
abundance: many
CDR3nt: TGTGCCAGCAGCACCTTCACAGATACGCAGTATTTT
CDR3aa: CASSTFTDTQYF

j_gene: TRBJ2-3
len: 14
d_gene: NA
v_gene: TRBV3-1
abundance: many
CDR3nt: TGTGCCAGCAGGGATACTCTTAGCACAGATACGCAGTATTTT
CDR3aa: CASRDTLSTDTQYF

j_gene: TRBJ2-5
len: 13
d_gene: TRBD2
v_gene: TRBV6-1
abundance: NA
CDR3nt: TGTGCCAGCAGTCGCACTAGCGCCGAGACCCAGTACTTC
CDR3aa: CASSRTSAETQYF

j_gene: TRBJ2-3
len: 13
d_gene: TRBD2
v_gene: TRBV6-5
abundance: NA
CDR3nt: TGTGCCAGCAGTTACTCCGGGACTAATACGCAGTATTTT
CDR3aa: CASSYSGTNTQYF

j_gene: TRBJ2-1
len: 17
d_gene: NA
v_gene: TRBV3-1
abundance: NA
CDR3nt: TGTGCCAGCAGCCAAGGGGGGACTGAAAGCTCCTACAATGAGCAGTTCTTC
CDR3aa: CASSQGGTESSYNEQFF

j_gene: TRBJ1-5
len: 14
d_gene: NA
v_gene: TRBV19
abundance: many
CDR3nt: TGTGCCAGTAGTATTGGAGGTAGCAATCAGCCCCAGCATTTT
CDR3aa: CASSIGGSNQPQHF

j_gene: TRBJ2-1
len: 12
d_gene: TRBD1
v_gene: TRBV19
abundance: few
CDR3nt: TGTGCCAGTAGCTGGGCAGGGGGTGAGCAGTTCTTC
CDR3aa: CASSWAGGEQFF

j_gene: TRBJ2-5
len: 14
d_gene: TRBD2
v_gene: TRBV5-1
abundance: few
CDR3nt: TGCGCCAGCAGAGAAGCGGGGGGAAAAGAGACCCAGTACTTC
CDR3aa: CASREAGGKETQYF

j_gene: TRBJ1-1
len: 12
d_gene: NA
v_gene: TRBV29-1
abundance: many
CDR3nt: TGCAGCGTTGACAGCAGGGGAACTGAAGCTTTCTTT
CDR3aa: CSVDSRGTEAFF